This T cell receptor (beta chain) was identified in a study of control samples from healthy donors and cancer patients. Data came from immunoSEQ multiplex PCR; TCRdb stores just in-frame clones and leaves some out. The sample includes about 130,000 clones, 90% seen only once; the top ten take more than 2%. CDR3 size: 14 residues. Trimming stripped 7 bases from V and 4 bases from J, with 14 bases between. The germline V gene has CDR1 MNHEY and CDR2 SVGAGI. The sequence came from a man younger than 35 in good health. The V and J genes are TRBV6-5 and TRBJ1-5; D unresolved. Sequenced material: blood. The CDR3 sequence: CASNRDGRNQPQHF. Written as DNA, the CDR3 is TGTGCCAGCAACAGAGACGGGAGGAATCAGCCCCAGCATTTT.